Listed below are T cell receptor beta chains from one sample, sequenced in a study of cytomegalovirus exposure and HLA in healthy donors. The data were produced by immunoSEQ multiplex PCR, yet TCRdb's version contains in-frame clones alone and is incomplete. The data contain tens of thousands of clones, roughly 96% of them singletons. Sequencing used PBMCs. These receptors were taken from a man aged 18-30 years in good health and CMV-seronegative. The CDR3 runs from the conserved cysteine through the conserved F or W.

CDR3aa	v_gene	j_gene
CASSRGGEGDEKLFF	TRBV28	TRBJ1-4
CASSAGRYNEQFF	TRBV7-2	TRBJ2-1
CASSLDRGHTDTQYF	TRBV5-4	TRBJ2-3
CASSRVGGDYEQYF	TRBV18	TRBJ2-7
CASRGLGDTQYF	TRBV19	TRBJ2-3
CASSLTRGEHEKLFF	TRBV7-9	TRBJ1-4
CAAERGGQETQYF	TRBV28	TRBJ2-5
CASSHLRTSGRAVQQFF	TRBV14	TRBJ2-1
CASMGTVYEQYF	TRBV2	TRBJ2-7
CASSLPWSINNEQFF	TRBV7-2	TRBJ2-1
CASSTRLAAYEQYF	TRBV13	TRBJ2-7
CASSFSTSGLLDTQYF	TRBV11-2	TRBJ2-3
CASSMRGSGYTF	TRBV19	TRBJ1-2
CASSTARDRVTYEQYF	TRBV5-6	TRBJ2-7
CASSELGAGTEAFF	TRBV25-1	TRBJ1-1
CASSLSQTGTARNYGYTF	TRBV7-9	TRBJ1-2
CASSLSPSGRTGELFF	TRBV27	TRBJ2-2
CASSVLREETQYF	TRBV7-9	TRBJ2-5
CASHEGHEQYF	TRBV27	TRBJ2-7
CASSREVGGYSSSTDTQYF	TRBV4-2	TRBJ2-3
CASSETGWWTVSYEQYF	TRBV6-1	TRBJ2-7
CASSLWREGYNEQFF	TRBV11-2	TRBJ2-1
CASSDFSGNQPQHF	TRBV10-2	TRBJ1-5
CASSIRTGEDTQYF	TRBV19	TRBJ2-3
CASSPGVYNEQFF	TRBV19	TRBJ2-1
CASSQNRDRGAQGLGYTF	TRBV14	TRBJ1-2
CATSGGETQYF	TRBV15	TRBJ2-5
CASSLGGAWVFDRDTQYF	TRBV7-9	TRBJ2-3
CASSATSAWNNEQFF	TRBV9	TRBJ2-1
CASSGDRASFSNYGYTF	TRBV28	TRBJ1-2
CALQTGPSYEQYF	TRBV30	TRBJ2-7
CASSLIPLDSADTQYF	TRBV7-2	TRBJ2-3
CASSLYRQPNTGELFF	TRBV28	TRBJ2-2
CASINRGEAFF	TRBV2	TRBJ1-1
CASYAWSGEQFF	TRBV5-1	TRBJ2-1